The 20 T cell receptor beta chains given below trace back to one sample, sequenced in a study of beta chain features in type 1 diabetes. Sequenced material consisted of expressed TCRB transcripts (all of the isolated RNA was reverse transcribed). Clones were sequenced by immunoSEQ multiplex PCR, and TCRdb holds only the in-frame ones, with some missing. The data show about 360,000 clones, roughly 12% seen once. Sequenced: naive CD4+ T cells from blood. These receptors originate from a man aged 18 to 29 in good health.

The CDR3 region is CITGGQDTQYF. The CDR3 nucleotides are TGCATTACGGGGGGCCAAGATACGCAGTATTTT. The rearrangement links TRBV20-1 to TRBJ2-3; tentatively, D is TRBD2 (7 bases). Looked up from germline, CDR1 is DFQATT and CDR2 is SNEGSKA (reference sequence). CDR3 size: 11 residues.

The chain employs TRBV4-2 and TRBJ2-7; 7 nucleotides align to TRBD2. Germline V lookup: CDR1 LGHNA, CDR2 YNFKEQ. V trimming: 6 bases; J trimming: 2 bases; junction bases outside the gene matches: 13. This CDR3 is 16 amino acids long. Here the CDR3 DNA reads TGTGCCAGCAGTCTCGCCGCCGCGGGAGCTCCCTACGAGCAGTACTTC. This encodes CASSLAAAGAPYEQYF.

The chain is built from TRBV7-2 and TRBJ2-2; perhaps TRBD1 as D (7 bases). This CDR3 contains 17 residues. V lost 4 bases and J lost 6, with 21 bases in between. Germline V CDR1 and CDR2: SGHTA, FQGNSA. The CDR3 coding sequence is TGTGCCAGCAGCTCTCACCCGGGACAGTGGAGGGCCGGGGAGCTGTTTTTT. Protein sequence: CASSSHPGQWRAGELFF.

A few counts support this clone. The chain couples TRBV19 to TRBJ2-5; no clear D gene. Per germline, CDR1 LNHDA and CDR2 SQIVND (reference sequence). This CDR3 is built from 13 residues. With 3 bases removed from V and 2 bases from J, the gap between germline ends came to 7 bases. CDR3 nucleotide sequence: TGTGCCAGTAGTATGCTATCTCAAGAGACCCAGTACTTC. Translation: CASSMLSQETQYF.

This clone has just a few counts. The chain links TRBV29-1 to TRBJ2-2, with 11 bases identical to TRBD2. Looked up from germline, CDR1 is SQVTM and CDR2 is ANQGSEA. This CDR3 spans 17 amino acids. Trimming took 2 bases from V and 4 from J; bases not matched to a gene: 9. CDR3 bases: TGCAGCGTTGAATCCCTTAGCGGGGGGGCGGGCACCGGGGAGCTGTTTTTT. Encoded protein: CSVESLSGGAGTGELFF.

The chain carries TRBV28 and TRBJ1-5, with D perhaps TRBD1 (5 bases). The germline V and J ends were trimmed by 5 bases and 7 bases, with 12 bases remaining between them. The germline V gene has CDR1 MDHEN and CDR2 SYDVKM. CDR3 size: 13 residues. CDR3 nucleotides: TGTGCCAGCAGTACCGTACAGGTCCAGCCCCAGCATTTT. This sequence encodes CASSTVQVQPQHF.

The chain links TRBV6-5 to TRBJ2-4; the match to TRBD2 covers 10 bases. The J segment lost 8 bases and the V segment lost 6 bases, leaving 7 bases of the junction unmatched. This CDR3 is built from 14 residues. The germline V gene encodes CDR1 MNHEY and CDR2 SVGAGI. CDR3 amino acids: CASRPSGGADIQYF. The DNA of the CDR3 is TGTGCCAGCAGGCCAAGCGGGGGGGCGGACATTCAGTACTTC.

The chain has TRBV5-5 and TRBJ1-2, with D possibly matching TRBD1 (5 bases). The CDR3 extends over 15 amino acids. Per the germline V gene, CDR1 is SGHKS and CDR2 is YYEKEE (reference sequence). Between the trimmed V and J ends, which lost 2 bases and 3 bases, there was a span of 14 bases. Here the CDR3 DNA reads TGTGCCAGCAGCTTCCGGACGGCGGGGGACTATGGCTACACCTTC. Translated, it gives CASSFRTAGDYGYTF.

The V gene is TRBV5-6, the J gene TRBJ2-5, with a tentative D call TRBD2 (6 bases). The CDR3 has 13 amino acids. The V gene lost 7 bases and the J gene lost 5 bases, with 15 bases spanning the gap. Germline loops: CDR1 SGHDT, CDR2 YYEEEE. This CDR3 reads CASVRTGGETQYF. The DNA of the CDR3 is TGTGCCAGCGTAAGAACAGGAGGGGAGACCCAGTACTTC.

A few counts support this clone. The chain employs TRBV30 and TRBJ2-7, with 7 bases lining up with TRBD1. V trimming: 5 bases; J trimming: 3 bases; junction bases outside the gene matches: 4. Germline CDR1 GTSNPN, CDR2 SVGIG (reference sequence). The CDR3 runs to 12 residues. The CDR3 nucleotides are TGTGCCTGGTCCCCAGGGGGCTACGAGCAGTACTTC. Amino acids: CAWSPGGYEQYF. The full variable domain, in which reference TRBV30 and TRBJ2-7 provide the parts outside the CDR3, is SQTIHQWPATLVQPVGSPLSLECTVEGTSNPNLYWYRQAAGRGLQLLFYSVGIGQISSEVPQNLSASRPQDRQFILSSKKLLLSDSGFYLCAWSPGGYEQYFGPGTRLTVT.

This clone was recorded a few times. The gene calls are TRBV25-1 and TRBJ1-1, with a possible D match to TRBD1 (6 bases). CDR1 MGHDK and CDR2 SYGVNS come from the germline V gene. The CDR3 spans 13 residues. The CDR3 nucleotides are TGTGCAAGTGAGGGGGGGATTAACACTGAAGCTTTCTTT. Its protein is CASEGGINTEAFF.

The chain uses TRBV27 and TRBJ1-1; TRBD1 matches 7 bases. With V trimmed by 5 bases and J by 10 bases, 13 bases remained unmatched. Germline V gene lookup returns CDR1 MNHEY and CDR2 SMNVEV (reference sequence). The CDR3 runs to 14 residues. The CDR3 DNA is TGTGCCAGCAGTCAAGACAGGGCGGTTTCCCCAGCTTTCTTT. Amino acid sequence: CASSQDRAVSPAFF.

This chain uses TRBV5-6 with TRBJ2-7, with TRBD2 matching over 7 bases. J was trimmed by 1 base and V by 4 bases; bases with no gene match: 11. Germline assignment: CDR1 SGHDT and CDR2 YYEEEE. This CDR3 spans 16 amino acids. For the CDR3, the DNA is TGTGCCAGCAGCCCCTCAGTGTGGGGAGGGTCCTACGAGCAGTACTTC. Protein product: CASSPSVWGGSYEQYF.

This clone was detected only a few times. The chain links TRBV11-2 to TRBJ2-5; 9 bases are a match to TRBD1. J gave up 5 bases and V 0 bases, and 4 bases lay outside the gene matches. The germline CDR1 and CDR2 sequences are SGHAT and FQNNGV. The CDR3 consists of 15 residues. The CDR3 loop reads CASSLEGTGYETQYF. CDR3 in DNA: TGTGCCAGCAGCTTAGAAGGGACAGGGTATGAGACCCAGTACTTC.

The V and J genes are TRBV20-1 and TRBJ2-7; a possible D gene is TRBD2 (5 bases). Trimming cost V 6 bases and J 7 bases, with 10 bases left between them. The V gene's germline CDR1 is DFQATT and CDR2 SNEGSKA (reference sequence). This CDR3 spans 10 amino acids. The CDR3 loop reads CSAGQREQYF. CDR3 in DNA: TGCAGTGCAGGTCAGCGGGAGCAGTACTTC.

This clone has more than one count but fewer than ten. The chain links TRBV4-1 to TRBJ2-1; 15 bases are shared with TRBD2. CDR1 is MGHRA and CDR2 is YSYEKL in the germline V gene. The CDR3 length is 18 residues. Losses at the gene ends were 2 bases for V and 7 bases for J; bases not matched to a gene: 9. CDR3 sequence reads: CASSQLPGLAGGTNEQFF. CDR3 in DNA: TGCGCCAGCAGCCAACTCCCGGGACTAGCGGGGGGTACGAATGAGCAGTTCTTC.

J is TRBJ2-3 and V is TRBV7-2; D might be TRBD2 (5 bases). CDR3 size: 14 residues. In germline, CDR1 is SGHTA, CDR2 FQGNSA. V gave up 1 base and J gave up 6 bases, with 11 bases separating them. The DNA of the CDR3 is TGTGCCAGCAGCTTAGGAGGACTGCAGGATACGCAGTATTTT. Translating it yields CASSLGGLQDTQYF.

This clone was seen more than once but under ten times. The chain links TRBV15 to TRBJ2-1; 10 nucleotides line up with TRBD2. The V gene's germline CDR1 is LNHNV and CDR2 YYDKDF (reference sequence). The CDR3 is 13 residues long. V lost 6 bases and J lost 9; bases outside the gene matches: 5. The CDR3 DNA sequence: TGTGCCACCAGGGGACTAGCGAGGGGTGAGCAGTTCTTC. Encoded protein: CATRGLARGEQFF.

The CDR3 DNA follows: TGTGCCAGCAGCCCCACTAGCGGGGGGGGAGATACGCAGTATTTT. This translates into CASSPTSGGGDTQYF. The V call is TRBV7-3, the J call TRBJ2-3; 13 nucleotides line up with TRBD2. CDR1 is SGHTA, CDR2 FQGTGA, per germline. With 5 bases clipped from V and 5 bases from J, the junction kept 4 bases outside the gene matches. The CDR3 has 15 residues.

This clone turned up a few times. The rearrangement links TRBV5-4 to TRBJ2-7, with 7 bases fitting TRBD2. V dropped 5 bases and J dropped 0; count of bases not matched to a gene: 8. The length of the CDR3 is 15 residues. The germline gives CDR1 SGHNT, CDR2 YYREEE (reference sequence). The CDR3 DNA reads TGTGCCAGCAGGGGTGGTAGCGGGCCCTCCTACGAGCAGTACTTC. Encoded protein: CASRGGSGPSYEQYF.